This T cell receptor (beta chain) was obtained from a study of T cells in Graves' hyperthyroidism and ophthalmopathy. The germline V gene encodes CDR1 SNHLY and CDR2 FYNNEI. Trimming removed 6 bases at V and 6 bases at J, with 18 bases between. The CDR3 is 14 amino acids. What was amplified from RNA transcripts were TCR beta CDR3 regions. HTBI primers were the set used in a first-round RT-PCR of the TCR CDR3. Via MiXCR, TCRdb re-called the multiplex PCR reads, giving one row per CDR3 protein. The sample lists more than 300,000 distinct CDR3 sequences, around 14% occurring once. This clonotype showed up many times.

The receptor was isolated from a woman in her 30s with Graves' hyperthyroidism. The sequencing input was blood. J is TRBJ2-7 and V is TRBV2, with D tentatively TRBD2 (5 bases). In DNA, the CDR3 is TGTGCCAGCAGCCCCACGGCCGGGATCTTCGAGCAGTACTTC. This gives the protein CASSPTAGIFEQYF.